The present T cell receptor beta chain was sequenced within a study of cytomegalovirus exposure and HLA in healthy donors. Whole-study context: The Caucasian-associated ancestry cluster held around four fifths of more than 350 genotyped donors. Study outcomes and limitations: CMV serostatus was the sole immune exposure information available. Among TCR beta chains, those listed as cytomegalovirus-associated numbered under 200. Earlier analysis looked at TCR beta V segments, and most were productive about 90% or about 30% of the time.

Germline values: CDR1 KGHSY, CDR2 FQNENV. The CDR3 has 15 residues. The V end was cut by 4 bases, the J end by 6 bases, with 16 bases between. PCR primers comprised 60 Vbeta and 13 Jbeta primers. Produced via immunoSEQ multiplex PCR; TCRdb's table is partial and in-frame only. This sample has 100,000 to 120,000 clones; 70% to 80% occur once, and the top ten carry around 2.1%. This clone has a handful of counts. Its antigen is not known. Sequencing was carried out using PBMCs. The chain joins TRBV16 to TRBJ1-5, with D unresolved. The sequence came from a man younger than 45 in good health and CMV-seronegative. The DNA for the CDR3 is TGTGCCAGCAGCCGGGCCGGCGGGGTAGGTCAGCCCCAGCATTTT. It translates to CASSRAGGVGQPQHF. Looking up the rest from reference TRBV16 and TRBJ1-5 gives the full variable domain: GEEVAQTPKHLVRGEGQKAKLYCAPIKGHSYVFWYQQVLKNEFKFLISFQNENVFDETGMPKERFSAKCLPNSPCSLEIQATKLEDSAVYFCASSRAGGVGQPQHFGDGTRLSIL.